A single sample is the source of the 18 T cell receptor beta chains below, sequenced in a study of blood T cell repertoires in COVID-19. Sequencing was performed with immunoSEQ multiplex PCR; in TCRdb, only in-frame clones are kept and a portion is missing. The sample holds under 250,000 clones, about 87% seen once. Sequencing input: PBMCs or T cells enriched from blood (not recorded which). The receptors come from a woman aged 40 to 50 who had been exposed to COVID-19.

This clone has a single count. The chain uses TRBV9 and TRBJ2-2; D is uncertain. Germline CDR1 SGDLS, CDR2 YYNGEE. V was clipped by 2 bases and J by 6 bases, with 5 bases between them. The CDR3 contains 12 residues. In DNA, the CDR3 is TGTGCCAGCAGCGTCCGAGCCGGGGAGCTGTTTTTT. Translated: CASSVRAGELFF.

V is TRBV19 and J is TRBJ1-5; a possible D gene is TRBD1 (5 bases). CDR1 and CDR2 from the germline V gene are LNHDA and SQIVND (reference sequence). V lost 9 bases, J lost 4 bases, and 19 bases lay in between. This CDR3 spans 15 amino acids. The CDR3 DNA reads as TGTGCCAGCTACCCCTCGGGGGTGTGGAATCAGCCCCAGCATTTT. Translating it yields CASYPSGVWNQPQHF.

Comment on this clone: Its ends do not fully match the called genes, so a read error is possible. The CDR3 is CASSPGRAGGSSGYNEQFF. The CDR3 DNA is TGTGCCAGCAGCCCGGGTAGGGCGGGAGGGTCTTCGGGTTACAATGAGCAGTTCTTC. The rearrangement joins TRBV5-1 to TRBJ2-1, with 9 bases fitting TRBD2. Germline V gene data show CDR1 as SGHRS and CDR2 as YFSETQ. The CDR3 is made up of 19 amino acids.

The rearrangement links TRBV28 to TRBJ1-2; D perhaps matches TRBD1 (6 bases). This CDR3 has 14 residues. In germline, CDR1 is MDHEN, CDR2 SYDVKM. Trimming removed 3 bases from V and 2 bases from J, with 10 bases in between. The CDR3 loop is CASSFMGANYGYTF. DNA of the CDR3: TGTGCCAGCAGTTTTATGGGGGCGAACTATGGCTACACCTTC.

This clone has a handful of counts. The chain joins TRBV25-1 to TRBJ2-5; TRBD2 is a possible D gene (7 bases). CDR3 length: 15 residues. Germline values: CDR1 MGHDK, CDR2 SYGVNS. V was shortened by 1 base and J by 4 bases, with 13 bases between the two germline ends. The CDR3 loop reads CASSESRGASETQYF. CDR3 bases: TGTGCCAGCAGTGAATCTCGGGGGGCATCAGAGACCCAGTACTTC.

The genes are TRBV7-6 and TRBJ2-2; D unclear. Germline V gives CDR1 SGHVS, CDR2 FNYEAQ. Trimming shortened V by 5 bases and J by 2 bases, and 18 bases separated the two germline ends. The CDR3 runs to 17 residues. As DNA, the CDR3 is TGTGCCAGCAGCGGATCAACCGGGTCCTCAAACACCGGGGAGCTGTTTTTT. The encoded protein is CASSGSTGSSNTGELFF.

V is TRBV5-6 and J is TRBJ2-7, with 9 bases that match TRBD1. CDR1 is SGHDT and CDR2 is YYEEEE in the germline V gene. V lost 1 base, J lost 4 bases, and 3 bases stayed unmatched. This CDR3 has 14 amino acids. CDR3 protein: CASSLNRGLYEQYV. CDR3 nucleotides: TGTGCCAGCAGCTTGAACAGGGGGCTGTACGAGCAGTACGTC.

The chain uses TRBV19 and TRBJ1-5; no definite D call. The germline gives CDR1 LNHDA, CDR2 SQIVND (reference sequence). Trimming removed 2 bases at V and 0 bases at J, with 5 bases between. This CDR3 has 14 amino acids. The CDR3 protein is CASSILYSNQPQHF. DNA for the CDR3: TGTGCCAGTAGTATATTATATAGCAATCAGCCCCAGCATTTT. The whole variable domain, filled in from reference TRBV19 and TRBJ1-5, reads DGGITQSPKYLFRKEGQNVTLSCEQNLNHDAMYWYRQDPGQGLRLIYYSQIVNDFQKGDIAEGYSVSREKKESFPLTVTSAQKNPTAFYLCASSILYSNQPQHFGDGTRLSIL.

CDR3 sequence reads: CASSLEGGGTYEQYF. The CDR3 DNA follows: TGCGCCAGCAGCTTGGAGGGTGGGGGGACCTACGAGCAGTACTTC. The chain has TRBV5-1 and TRBJ2-7; a possible D gene is TRBD2 (6 bases). The V and J ends lost 0 bases and 2 bases respectively, with 12 bases between them. CDR1 SGHRS and CDR2 YFSETQ come from the germline V gene. The CDR3 contains 15 residues.

Note on this clone: A junction end diverges from the germline sequence, so it may reflect a read error. V gene TRBV5-1 combines with J gene TRBJ1-1, with D possibly matching TRBD1 (6 bases). The CDR3 contains 15 residues. CDR1 and CDR2 from the germline V gene are SGHRS and YFSETQ. For the CDR3, the DNA is TGTGCCAGCAGCCCGCGCCAGGGTAGGGGGACTGAAGCTTTCTTT. It specifies CASSPRQGRGTEAFF.

CDR3 in DNA: TGTGCCAGCAGCAACCGGACAGCTTATAGCAATCAGCCCCAGCATTTT. Translating it yields CASSNRTAYSNQPQHF. The gene calls are TRBV21-1 and TRBJ1-5; the table's D call, TRBD1, was not checked against the DNA. TRBV21-1 is given as a pseudogene. CDR3 size: 16 residues.

The CDR3 reads CASSEHNRGAGELFF. The DNA of the CDR3 is TGTGCCAGCAGCGAACACAACAGGGGAGCCGGGGAGCTGTTTTTT. The chain employs TRBV9 and TRBJ2-2; 7 bases line up with TRBD1. This CDR3 comprises 15 residues. The V and J ends lost 3 bases and 6 bases, in that order; junction bases with no gene match: 8. Germline V gene sequence: CDR1 SGDLS, CDR2 YYNGEE.

The CDR3, as DNA: TGCGCCAGCAGCCAGGGCTCTGGCTACACCTTC. Translation: CASSQGSGYTF. The V and J genes are TRBV4-1 and TRBJ1-2; D gene unclear. Germline V gives CDR1 MGHRA, CDR2 YSYEKL. V was shortened by 3 bases and J by 7 bases, with 6 bases between the two germline ends. CDR3 length equals 11 residues.

A note on this clone: The identical CDR3 is also encoded by other nucleotide sequences in the sample. This chain uses TRBV2 with TRBJ1-2; D is undetermined. CDR1 SNHLY and CDR2 FYNNEI come from the germline V gene. The CDR3 is 14 residues long. Trimming cost V 2 bases and J 1 base, with 8 bases left between them. This chain's CDR3 is CASSESGSNYGYTF. The CDR3 DNA is TGTGCCAGCAGTGAAAGCGGCAGTAACTATGGCTACACCTTC. The full variable domain, its missing parts supplied by reference TRBV2 and TRBJ1-2, is EPEVTQTPSHQVTQMGQEVILRCVPISNHLYFYWYRQILGQKVEFLVSFYNNEISEKSEIFDDQFSVERPDGSNFTLKIRSTKLEDSAMYFCASSESGSNYGYTFGSGTRLTVV.

The genes are TRBV12-5 and TRBJ1-5, with no clear D. This CDR3 spans 12 amino acids. Trimming took off 7 bases at V and 5 bases at J, with 9 bases between the two ends. Germline loops: CDR1 LGHNT, CDR2 FRNRAP. The CDR3 DNA is TGTGCTAGTGCCGCGGCCGATCAGCCCCAGCATTTT. Its translation: CASAAADQPQHF.

As concerns this clone: The same CDR3 also results from other DNA sequences found in this sample. This chain links TRBV24-1 with TRBJ2-3, with 7 bases matching TRBD2. The germline CDR1 and CDR2 sequences are KGHDR and SFDVKD. The junction had 1 base not matched to a gene; V was cut back by 10 bases and J by 1 base. This CDR3 is 12 amino acids long. CDR3 DNA sequence: TGTGCCACGGCGGGGGGCACAGATACGCAGTATTTT. It yields the protein CATAGGTDTQYF.

This clone was detected only a few times. The junction and the germline gene differ at one end; a read error may be behind it. V gene TRBV5-1 combines with J gene TRBJ1-6; no clear D gene. Germline-derived CDR1 and CDR2 are SGHRS and YFSETQ. This CDR3 comprises 12 residues. Here the CDR3 reads CASSWAGKSLHF. The CDR3 nucleotides read TGTGCCAGCAGCTGGGCGGGGAAGTCCCTCCACTTT. The variable domain in full, with the rest retrieved from reference TRBV5-1 and TRBJ1-6, is KAGVTQTPRYLIKTRGQQVTLSCSPISGHRSVSWYQQTPGQGLQFLFEYFSETQRNKGNFPGRFSGRQFSNSRSEMNVSTLELGDSALYLCASSWAGKSLHFGNGTRLTVT.

The chain employs TRBV27 and TRBJ2-2, with a possible D match to TRBD2 (5 bases). V dropped 3 bases and J dropped 4 bases, with 9 bases sitting between them. In germline, CDR1 is MNHEY, CDR2 SMNVEV (reference sequence). The CDR3 runs to 14 residues. The CDR3 DNA sequence: TGTGCCAGCAGTTTGGTAGCGCCCACCGGGGAGCTGTTTTTT. The encoded protein is CASSLVAPTGELFF.